Below, one TCR beta chain is given with its context. The CDR3 has 14 amino acids. V gave up 10 bases and J gave up 1 base; unmatched junction bases: 10. Looked up from germline, CDR1 is MNHEY and CDR2 is SVGAGI. This specimen belongs to a study of T cell responses to AZD1222 COVID-19 vaccine. The table came from immunoSEQ multiplex PCR; TCRdb's copy has only in-frame clones and leaves some out. This sample has 100,000 or so clones, with approximately 90% found just once. This material consisted of peripheral blood, taken on day 0 of AZD1222 vaccination. The V call is TRBV6-5, the J call TRBJ2-7, with 7 bases identical to TRBD2. The source of this sequence is an adult in good health. In DNA, the CDR3 is TGTGCCACTAGGGTGGGGGGGGTATCCTACGAGCAGTACTTC. Translating gives CATRVGGVSYEQYF.